This TCR beta chain was recorded in a study of blood T cell repertoires in COVID-19. Seattle cases were enrolled at active infection and followed longitudinally. The authors' processing: Reference gene primer amplification gave estimated nucleated cell counts. The method was immunoSEQ multiplex PCR; TCRdb's version includes in-frame clones alone and lacks a portion of them. V, J and clone size were drawn from that table, and D and trimming were deduced from the DNA. This repertoire shows some 140,000 clones, about 85% found once; its top ten account for roughly 5.1%. The receptor was derived from a woman in her seventies with COVID-19, enrolled during active disease. The source material was peripheral blood.

The CDR3 DNA reads as TGTGCCAGCAGTTACTCGCGTGGACAGGGGATCTATGGCTACACCTTC. Translating gives CASSYSRGQGIYGYTF. The chain combines TRBV6-5 with TRBJ1-2, with 9 bases matching TRBD1. Germline V CDR1 and CDR2: MNHEY, SVGAGI. With 0 bases clipped from V and 4 bases from J, the junction kept 6 bases outside the gene matches. The length of the CDR3 is 16 residues.